This is a list of T cell receptor beta chains from one sample in a study of metastatic and nonmetastatic thyroid tumors. TCRdb re-called the PCR reads through MiXCR. The sample includes 6,000 to 7,000 clones, under 40% of them seen just once. Sequencing input: adjacent normal tissue. The source of these receptors is a male donor with papillary thyroid cancer or a benign thyroid nodule (not recorded which). Some clones in this sample may be carry-over from other donors' samples. CDR3s include the opening cysteine and the closing phenylalanine or tryptophan. A D gene is named only where the DNA matches it firmly. Part of the rows lack a size; the others show once, few, many or a class for expanded clones.

>TRBV19|TRBJ2-7|large|TRBD1
TGTGCCAGTAGTTCGACAGGGGCGGACGAGCAGTACTTC
CASSSTGADEQYF
>TRBV7-9|TRBJ1-6|.|.
TGTGCCAGCAGCCGAGGGACATGGCCTTCACCCCTCCACTTT
CASSRGTWPSPLHF
>TRBV6-2/TRBV6-3|TRBJ2-7|few|.
TGTGCCAGCAGTCACACACGGGAGCAGTACTTC
CASSHTREQYF
>TRBV6-5|TRBJ2-2|many|.
TGTGCCAGCAAACAGGGGGCGGGAGGGGACACCGGGGAGCTGTTTTTT
CASKQGAGGDTGELFF
>TRBV30|TRBJ1-1|once|.
TGTGCCTGGAGGGGACCGTTTCGGGGGATGAACACTGAAGCTTTCTTT
CAWRGPFRGMNTEAFF
>TRBV19|TRBJ1-6|few|TRBD1
TGTGCCAGTACTGGGACAGTAAATAATTCACCCCTCCACTTT
CASTGTVNNSPLHF
>TRBV7-3|TRBJ1-5|.|.
TGTGCCAGCAGCTTAACGCCCGGTCAGCCCCAGCATTTT
CASSLTPGQPQHF
>TRBV7-8|TRBJ1-5|.|TRBD1
TGTGCCAGCAGCCCTTTCGGGACAGGGGGCATTCAGCCCCAGCATTTT
CASSPFGTGGIQPQHF
>TRBV6-1|TRBJ2-1|few|.
TGTGCCAGCAGGACAGTCAGGGTTGAGCAGTTCTTC
CASRTVRVEQFF
>TRBV6-1|TRBJ1-1|few|TRBD1
TGTGCCAGCAGTTCGGGACAGTTGGGAGAGACTGAAGCTTTCTTT
CASSSGQLGETEAFF
>TRBV19|TRBJ2-5|.|TRBD2
TGTGCCAGTAGTATAATAGCGGGTGTGGAGACCCAGTACTTC
CASSIIAGVETQYF
>TRBV3-1|TRBJ2-7|.|.
TGTGCCAGCAGCCAATCGCAGCCCAACTACGAGCAGTACTTC
CASSQSQPNYEQYF
>TRBV6-1|TRBJ1-2|.|.
TGTGCCAGCAGGGACAGCTTAAATGGCTACACCTTC
CASRDSLNGYTF
>TRBV11-3|TRBJ2-7|.|.
TGTGCCAGCAGCCCCGGACACGCCGAGCAGTACTTC
CASSPGHAEQYF
>TRBV6-5|TRBJ2-1|.|TRBD1
TGTGCCAGCAGTTACGGACAGGGGGAATACAATGAGCAGTTCTTC
CASSYGQGEYNEQFF
>TRBV9|TRBJ2-7|few|.
TGTGCCAGCGGTCGGGGGTACGAGCAGTACTTC
CASGRGYEQYF
>TRBV10-1|TRBJ2-1|medium-sized|TRBD2
TGCGCCACCCGCGTAACATTAAAAAGGCTAGCGGGTTTGTTCTTC
CATRVTLKRLAGLFF
>TRBV30|TRBJ2-7|.|TRBD1
TGTGCCTGGAGTGTAAGCCAGGGGGCGCGAGAGCAGTACTTC
CAWSVSQGAREQYF
>TRBV20-1|TRBJ2-1|few|.
TGCAGTGCTAGAGATAGCGGGACAGTATACAATGAGCAGTTCTTC
CSARDSGTVYNEQFF
>TRBV11-2|TRBJ1-6|.|TRBD1
TGTGCCAGCAGCTTCCAGGGACAGAATAATTCACCCCTCCACTTT
CASSFQGQNNSPLHF
>TRBV9|TRBJ1-2|medium-sized|.
TGTGCCAGCAGCGTAGATTGGCAGGGTAACTATGGCTACACCTTC
CASSVDWQGNYGYTF
>TRBV5-1|TRBJ2-2|.|TRBD2
TGCGCCAGCAGCTTAGCGGGAGGGCCCTCGGTCGGGGAGCTGTTTTTT
CASSLAGGPSVGELFF
>TRBV27|TRBJ2-5|few|.
TGTGCCAGCAAGAATTCGTGGTGGGAAGAGACCCAGTACTTC
CASKNSWWEETQYF
>TRBV6-5|TRBJ2-7|few|TRBD1
TGTGCCAGCAGTTACCGAGGACAGGGAACCTACGAGCAGTACTTC
CASSYRGQGTYEQYF
>TRBV6-1|TRBJ1-5|few|.
TGTGCCAGCAGCAACCGGGACCCTTCGGGGAATCAGCCCCAGCATTTT
CASSNRDPSGNQPQHF
>TRBV5-4|TRBJ1-6|.|.
TGTGCCAGCAGCTTGTACGCAGGGCCCTCGTTCAATTCACCCCTCCACTTT
CASSLYAGPSFNSPLHF
>TRBV6-1|TRBJ1-5|.|TRBD1
TGTGCCAGCAGTGAGACAGGGATGGGCAATCAGCCCCAGCATTTT
CASSETGMGNQPQHF
>TRBV2|TRBJ1-5|.|.
TGTGCCAGCAGGTCATGGGAGCGGGGCAATCAGCCCCAGCATTTT
CASRSWERGNQPQHF
>TRBV4-1|TRBJ2-7|.|TRBD2
TGCGCCAGCAGCCACTCAAGGGAGGGGACCTCCTACGAGCAGTACTTC
CASSHSREGTSYEQYF
>TRBV30|TRBJ2-1|large|TRBD2
TGTGCCCATAGCGGGAGTCTTTCCAATGAGCAGTTCTTC
CAHSGSLSNEQFF
>TRBV6-5|TRBJ2-1|.|.
TGTGCCAGCAGGTACGCGACCGCCGCGGTTGGTCAGTTCTTC
CASRYATAAVGQFF
>TRBV13|TRBJ1-6|.|.
TGTGCCAGCAAACTAGACTCCTATAATTCACCCCTCCACTTT
CASKLDSYNSPLHF
>TRBV14|TRBJ1-1|.|.
TGTGCCAGCAGCCCCTCCCAAGCGGGGTTGGACACTGAAGCTTTCTTT
CASSPSQAGLDTEAFF
>TRBV6-1|TRBJ2-1|few|TRBD2
TGTGCCAGCAGTAAGCGGGACCAGAATGAGCAGTTCTTC
CASSKRDQNEQFF
>TRBV20-1|TRBJ1-4|few|.
TGCAGTGCTAGTCTCATAACTAATGAAAAACTGTTTTTT
CSASLITNEKLFF
>TRBV6-5|TRBJ1-1|.|.
TGTGCCAGCAGTTTTACAGTCAACACTGAAGCTTTCTTT
CASSFTVNTEAFF
>TRBV28|TRBJ2-1|.|TRBD1
TGTGCCAGCAGTTTGGAACAGGGGGCGGCCTACAATGAGCAGTTCTTC
CASSLEQGAAYNEQFF
>TRBV5-1|TRBJ1-2|few|.
TGCGCCAGCGGGACAAACTATGGCTACACCTTC
CASGTNYGYTF
>TRBV30|TRBJ2-1|.|.
TGTGCCTGGAGTGTGTCTGGAAATGAGCAGTTCTTC
CAWSVSGNEQFF
>TRBV20-1|TRBJ2-7|.|TRBD2
TGCAGTGCTGGAGATCCTAGCGGGAGCTTCGAGCAGTACTTC
CSAGDPSGSFEQYF
>TRBV30|TRBJ2-7|.|.
TGTGCCTGGAGTACAGACACCTACGAGCAGTACTTC
CAWSTDTYEQYF
>TRBV14|TRBJ2-7|.|TRBD2
TGTGCCAGCAGCCAGAGCGGGAGGTTGGGAAGGTCGAGCGAGCAGTACTTC
CASSQSGRLGRSSEQYF
>TRBV2|TRBJ2-1|few|TRBD2
TGTGCCAGCAGGTTGACTAGCGGTAACAATGAGCAGTTCTTC
CASRLTSGNNEQFF
>TRBV27|TRBJ1-1|few|.
TGTGCCAGCAGTCCAGGGCGACCCTCCTACGATCAGTACTTT
CASSPGRPSYDQYF
>TRBV4-1|TRBJ1-2|.|.
TGCGCCAGCAGCCAAGTATCAGAAAACTATGGCTACACCTTC
CASSQVSENYGYTF
>TRBV7-2|TRBJ2-7|few|.
TGTGCCAGCAGCTTTTATATAACCCACGAGCAGTACTTC
CASSFYITHEQYF
>TRBV24-1|TRBJ1-1|few|TRBD1
TGTGCCACCAGTGAGGGACAGGGAGAGACTGAAGCTTTCTTT
CATSEGQGETEAFF
>TRBV6-5|TRBJ2-2|few|TRBD2
TGTGCCAGCAGTTGGACTAGAGATCTCGGGGAGCTGTTTTTT
CASSWTRDLGELFF
>TRBV28|TRBJ2-2|.|.
TGTGCCAGCAGCCGGGAAGACGGGCCAGACACCGGGGGGCTGTTTTTT
CASSREDGPDTGGLFF
>TRBV28|TRBJ2-7|few|.
TGTGCCAGCACCTCAAGAGGGGCGGAGAGCTCCTACGAGCAGTACTTC
CASTSRGAESSYEQYF
>TRBV20-1|TRBJ2-1|.|.
TGCAGTGCTAGAGCTGAGGGGAATGAGCAGTTCTTC
CSARAEGNEQFF
>TRBV6-1|TRBJ2-3|medium-sized|TRBD2
TGTGCCAGCGCTCGATCCGGGACTAGCGGGGGGAATACGCAGTATTTT
CASARSGTSGGNTQYF
>TRBV6-2/TRBV6-3|TRBJ1-1|.|TRBD1
TGTGCCAGCAGTTGGGGACAGGGTATAATGAACACTGAAGCTTTCTTT
CASSWGQGIMNTEAFF
>TRBV5-1|TRBJ1-4|few|.
TGCGCCAGCAGCTTCACTACCTCCTTACGGACGCTTGCATCTAATGAAAAACTGTTTTTT
CASSFTTSLRTLASNEKLFF